The rows below give T cell receptor beta chains drawn from one sample of a study of blood T cell repertoires in COVID-19. Produced via immunoSEQ multiplex PCR; TCRdb's table is partial and in-frame only. Here the sample spans about 360,000 clones, around 87% being singletons. Sequencing used peripheral blood. The receptors originated from a human donor in a cohort sampled during active COVID-19. CDR3s include the opening cysteine and the closing phenylalanine or tryptophan. A D gene is named only where the DNA matches it firmly. The size entry is marked missing in some rows and otherwise reads once, few, many or a size class.

j_call d_call clone_size v_call cdr3_aa cdr3_nt
TRBJ1-2 . . TRBV7-9 CASSRNGGADGYTF TGTGCCAGCAGCAGAAACGGAGGGGCGGATGGCTACACCTTC
TRBJ1-3 . . TRBV30 CAWSATVVSGNTIYF TGTGCCTGGAGTGCGACAGTAGTCTCTGGAAACACCATATATTTT
TRBJ1-2 TRBD1 . TRBV5-4 CASSPRERGLFGGYTF TGTGCCAGCAGCCCTAGAGAGAGGGGGCTTTTTGGTGGCTACACCTTC
TRBJ1-6 TRBD1 few TRBV5-4 CASSRTGDNSPLHF TGTGCCAGCAGCCGGACAGGGGATAATTCACCCCTCCACTTT
TRBJ1-2 . many TRBV15 CATSRAGSEGGYTF TGTGCCACCAGCAGAGCAGGCAGCGAGGGTGGCTACACCTTC
TRBJ1-1 . few TRBV19 CASSPVRVNTEAFF TGTGCCAGTAGTCCCGTCCGAGTGAACACTGAAGCTTTCTTT
TRBJ2-1 . once TRBV27 CASSSLRSTYNEQFF TGTGCCAGCAGTTCCCTTAGATCCACCTACAATGAGCAGTTCTTC
TRBJ2-1 . . TRBV7-9 CASSPEGSGPSYNEQFF TGTGCCAGCAGCCCGGAGGGTAGCGGACCCTCCTACAATGAGCAGTTCTTC
TRBJ1-1 TRBD1 . TRBV28 CASSETGGLAEAFF TGTGCCAGCAGTGAGACAGGGGGCTTAGCTGAAGCTTTCTTT
TRBJ1-2 . . TRBV4-1 CASSRHGGTPAPYGYTF TGCGCCAGCAGCAGACACGGCGGGACCCCCGCCCCCTATGGCTACACCTTC
TRBJ2-2 . . TRBV6-4 CASSDGGLGTGELFF TGTGCCAGCAGTGACGGGGGACTCGGCACCGGGGAGCTGTTTTTT
TRBJ2-5 TRBD2 once TRBV25-1 CASSDLFGGAAETQYF TGTGCCAGCAGTGACCTCTTCGGGGGGGCGGCAGAGACCCAGTACTTC
TRBJ1-5 . . TRBV19 CASHSGVGNQPQHF TGTGCCAGCCACTCCGGGGTGGGCAATCAGCCCCAGCATTTT
TRBJ2-5 . many TRBV5-4 CASSLDVGGTQYF TGTGCCAGCAGCTTGGACGTGGGGGGGACCCAGTACTTC
TRBJ2-6 . few TRBV14 CASSQGRVDGANVLTF TGTGCCAGCAGCCAAGGGAGGGTTGATGGGGCCAACGTCCTGACTTTC
TRBJ2-7 . once TRBV20-1 CSARGPLQQYF TGCAGTGCTAGAGGTCCCCTCCAGCAGTACTTC
TRBJ2-2 TRBD1 . TRBV5-6 CASTSLRQGAGTGELFF TGTGCCAGCACCTCCTTACGCCAGGGGGCAGGCACCGGGGAGCTGTTTTTT
TRBJ1-5 TRBD1 . TRBV4-1 CASSQGQGSQPQHF TGCGCCAGCAGCCAAGGACAGGGCAGTCAGCCCCAGCATTTT
TRBJ2-7 TRBD2 once TRBV4-1 CASSQGGLVGEQYF TGCGCCAGCAGCCAAGGCGGACTAGTTGGCGAGCAGTACTTC
TRBJ2-3 TRBD2 . TRBV30 CAWRPTSVADTQYF TGTGCCTGGAGACCAACTAGCGTTGCAGATACGCAGTATTTT
TRBJ2-2 . . TRBV24-1 CATSDLGEQGSTTGELFF TGTGCCACCAGTGATTTGGGTGAACAGGGCTCAACCACCGGGGAGCTGTTTTTT
TRBJ1-4 . . TRBV19 CASNSRRYNEKLFF TGTGCCAGTAACAGTCGACGCTATAATGAAAAACTGTTTTTT
TRBJ2-3 TRBD2 . TRBV5-5 CASSLDGGAGTDTQYF TGTGCCAGCAGCTTGGACGGGGGGGCCGGCACAGATACGCAGTATTTT
TRBJ2-2 . . TRBV5-1 CASSLGFGQGTNTGELFF TGCGCCAGCAGCTTGGGGTTTGGGCAGGGAACGAACACCGGGGAGCTGTTTTTT
TRBJ1-5 TRBD1 . TRBV18 CASSPDRREINQPQHF TGTGCCAGCTCACCGGACAGGAGAGAGATCAATCAGCCCCAGCATTTT
TRBJ2-2 TRBD2 . TRBV9 CASSVRPSGSSGELFF TGTGCCAGCAGCGTCAGGCCTAGCGGGAGTTCCGGGGAGCTGTTTTTT
TRBJ2-5 TRBD2 once TRBV5-8 CASSPGTSGEAIETQYF TGTGCCAGCAGCCCGGGGACTAGCGGGGAGGCGATTGAGACCCAGTACTTC